Listed here is a single T cell receptor beta chain. The sample belongs to a study of blood T cell repertoires in COVID-19. The overall study: Samples taken during acute and convalescent COVID-19 were collected in the United States, Italy and Spain. PBMCs, B-cell-depleted T cells, or T cells were the source of the cDNA or gDNA that made up the material.

The V gene lost 1 base and the J gene lost 2 bases, with 9 bases spanning the gap. The CDR3 extends over 15 amino acids. Germline CDR1 reads KGHSH; CDR2 reads LQKENI. Generated by immunoSEQ multiplex PCR, the TCRdb table keeps only in-frame clones and is missing some. The sample consists of about 73,000 clones, roughly three quarters of them appearing once. The chain recombines TRBV18 with TRBJ1-5; D is unresolved. This clonotype was obtained from a man between 70 and 80 years old with COVID-19, enrolled during active disease. Sequencing was performed on peripheral blood. This chain's CDR3 is CASSPQSSRNQPQHF. CDR3 nucleotides: TGTGCCAGCTCACCACAGTCCAGTCGCAATCAGCCCCAGCATTTT.